Sequencing of this T cell receptor (beta chain) was carried out in a study of shared clonotypes between healthy human individuals. Assay runs were performed at deep level. The authors loaded 200 ng DNA, about 30,000 T cell genomes, into sorted-subset replicate PCRs. Some clones are missing from TCRdb's copy, which holds only in-frame ones; the method was immunoSEQ multiplex PCR. The sample records some 1,600,000 clones, approximately 98% being singletons. V lost 5 bases and J 8 bases, leaving 4 bases between the germline ends. The CDR3 is 10 amino acids. CDR1 is SEHNR, CDR2 FQNEAQ, per germline (reference sequence).

The TCR sequence derives from a man between 25 and 39 years old in good health. The chain recombines TRBV7-9 with TRBJ2-1; no clear D. The specimen sequenced was naive CD4+ T cells sorted from blood. The subset is: CD45RA+ positively selected. CDR3 protein: CASSNDEQFF. The CDR3 bases are TGTGCCAGCAGCAATGATGAGCAGTTCTTC.